This T cell receptor beta chain is drawn from a study of regulatory T cells in long-lasting Graves disease. This clonotype was counted at least ten times. CDR1 SGHAT and CDR2 FQNNGV come from the germline V gene. V was shortened by 2 bases and J by 4 bases, with 14 bases between the two germline ends. The CDR3 consists of 15 residues. Construction of the TCR beta libraries employed iRepertoire HTBI primers in conjunction with Arm-PCR of CDR3 regions. TCRdb fed the multiplex PCR reads into MiXCR, producing one record per CDR3 protein. This table has 620,000 or so distinct CDR3 sequences, roughly 15% appearing once. Time point denoted: newly diagnosed GD, antithyroid drugs for less than 3 months. After RNA was extracted from PBMCs, the TCR library was made from it. Investigators report Graves' disease was diagnosed under American Thyroid Association guidelines. The sample was also reused in another study, on T cells in Graves' hyperthyroidism and ophthalmopathy.

The sequence came from a woman in her 30s with Graves disease. The specimen comprised peripheral blood mononuclear cells (PBMCs), sampled at new diagnosis, from a patient treated with antithyroid drugs. V gene TRBV11-2 combines with J gene TRBJ1-2; maybe TRBD1 (5 bases). This CDR3 is CASSLSGTAAYGYTF. The CDR3 region has the DNA TGTGCCAGCAGCTTATCGGGGACGGCGGCCTATGGCTACACCTTC.